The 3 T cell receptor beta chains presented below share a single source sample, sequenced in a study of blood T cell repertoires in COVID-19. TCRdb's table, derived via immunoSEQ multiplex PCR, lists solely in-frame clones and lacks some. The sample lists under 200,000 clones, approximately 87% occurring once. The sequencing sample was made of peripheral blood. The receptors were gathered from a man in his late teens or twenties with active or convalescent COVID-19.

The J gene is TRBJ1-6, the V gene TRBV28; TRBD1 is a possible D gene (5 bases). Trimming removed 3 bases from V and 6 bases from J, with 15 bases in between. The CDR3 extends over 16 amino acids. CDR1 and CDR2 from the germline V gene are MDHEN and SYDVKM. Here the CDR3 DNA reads TGTGCCAGCAGTTTTCCTGGGGCAAGTTTTAATTCACCCCTCCACTTT. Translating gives CASSFPGASFNSPLHF.

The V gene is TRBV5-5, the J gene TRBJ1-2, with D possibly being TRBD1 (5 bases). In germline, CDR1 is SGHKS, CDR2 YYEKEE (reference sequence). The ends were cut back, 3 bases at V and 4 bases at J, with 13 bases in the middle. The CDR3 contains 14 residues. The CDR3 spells CASSSGTAFYGYTF. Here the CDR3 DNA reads TGTGCCAGCAGCTCCGGGACTGCCTTCTATGGCTACACCTTC.

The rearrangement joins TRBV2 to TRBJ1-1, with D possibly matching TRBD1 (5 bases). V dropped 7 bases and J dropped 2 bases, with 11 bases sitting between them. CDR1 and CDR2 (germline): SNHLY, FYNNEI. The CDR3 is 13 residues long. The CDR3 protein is CASNWGTNTEAFF. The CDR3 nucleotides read TGTGCCAGCAACTGGGGCACTAACACTGAAGCTTTCTTT.